The 2 T cell receptor beta chains given below trace back to one sample, sequenced in a study of tumor-infiltrating lymphocytes in primary liver carcinoma. A primer matching the constant region was used to make TCR beta cDNA from approximately 0.45 ug of total RNA. Three nested multiplex PCR rounds, a slightly modified ARM-PCR, produced the libraries for TCR beta. Forward primers for TRBV1-TRBV30 and a C-beta reverse primer served the first two PCR rounds, at approximately 10 cycles each. TCRdb recomputed calls from the multiplex PCR reads with MiXCR, one row per CDR3 protein. The table records roughly 120,000 distinct CDR3 sequences, roughly 69% of them present only once. The study co-extracted DNA and RNA from around 20-30 mg of unsorted bulk tissue. Material for sequencing was liver tumor tissue from sampling region 1. Subset: tumor region T1, superior pole. The receptors were gathered from a woman in her sixties with primary liver carcinoma and hepatitis B virus infection.

This clonotype was observed many times. Here the CDR3 reads CASSSDQKRTPGETQYF. DNA of the CDR3: TGTGCCAGCAGTTCGGACCAAAAGAGGACACCCGGGGAGACCCAGTACTTC. This rearrangement joins TRBV28 to TRBJ2-5, with D tentatively TRBD1 (5 bases). The CDR3 length is 17 residues. Germline CDR1 reads MDHEN; CDR2 reads SYDVKM. Between the trimmed V and J ends, which lost 4 bases and 5 bases, there was a span of 23 bases.

To note about this clonotype: Given a much more abundant clone one base away, this may be a read error. V and J are TRBV4-1 and TRBJ1-4; D remains ambiguous. Trimming stripped 2 bases from V and 1 base from J, with 11 bases between. Per the germline V gene, CDR1 is MGHRA and CDR2 is YSYEKL. The CDR3 has 16 amino acids. This CDR3 is CASSQFGPKTNEKLFF. DNA of the CDR3: TGCGCCAGCAGCCAATTTGGGCCAAAAACTAATGAAAAACTGTTTTTT.